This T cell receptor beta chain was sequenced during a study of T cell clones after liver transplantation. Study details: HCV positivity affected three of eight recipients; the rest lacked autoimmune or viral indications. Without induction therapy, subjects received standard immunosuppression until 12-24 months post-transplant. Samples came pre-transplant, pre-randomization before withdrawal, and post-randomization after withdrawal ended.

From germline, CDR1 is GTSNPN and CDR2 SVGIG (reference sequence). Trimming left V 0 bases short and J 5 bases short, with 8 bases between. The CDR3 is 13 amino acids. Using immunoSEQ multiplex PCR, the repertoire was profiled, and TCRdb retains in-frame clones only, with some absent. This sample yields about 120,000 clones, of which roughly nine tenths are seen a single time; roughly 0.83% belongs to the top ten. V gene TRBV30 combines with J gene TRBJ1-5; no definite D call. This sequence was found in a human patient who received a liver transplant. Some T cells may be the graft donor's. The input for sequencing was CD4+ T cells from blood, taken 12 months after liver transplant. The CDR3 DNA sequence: TGTGCCTGGAGTGTGGGGAGGGATCAGCCCCAGCATTTT. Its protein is CAWSVGRDQPQHF. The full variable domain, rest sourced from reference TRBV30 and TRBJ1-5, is SQTIHQWPATLVQPVGSPLSLECTVEGTSNPNLYWYRQAAGRGLQLLFYSVGIGQISSEVPQNLSASRPQDRQFILSSKKLLLSDSGFYLCAWSVGRDQPQHFGDGTRLSIL.